The clone carrying this TCR beta chain was seen only a few times. Its antigen is still unknown. This sample was included in a study of CD8 T cells in ankylosing spondylitis. Deletions cut 0 bases from V and 2 bases from J, with 12 bases between. This CDR3 contains 16 residues. CDR1 is SGHRS, CDR2 YFSETQ, per germline. TCRdb analysed the 5' RACE reads with MiXCR anew, one entry per CDR3 protein. The sample yields some 250,000 distinct CDR3 sequences, under 30% seen once. Study-level results: Fewer than ten highly homologous variants made up a TCR beta motif that seemed to typify ankylosing spondylitis blood. Some of the motif variants had earlier been found in reactive arthritis patients' fluid and blood. Disease-linked clones reportedly showed significant enrichment in matched ankylosing spondylitis synovial fluid.

This TCR derives from a male donor with ankylosing spondylitis or in good health (not recorded which). This sequence joins TRBV5-1 and TRBJ2-1; perhaps TRBD2 as D (6 bases). The source material was blood, either unsorted or a sorted T cell fraction (not recorded which). Here the CDR3 reads CASSLVAGGPYNEQFF. The CDR3, as DNA: TGCGCCAGCAGCTTGGTGGCCGGGGGACCCTACAATGAGCAGTTCTTC.